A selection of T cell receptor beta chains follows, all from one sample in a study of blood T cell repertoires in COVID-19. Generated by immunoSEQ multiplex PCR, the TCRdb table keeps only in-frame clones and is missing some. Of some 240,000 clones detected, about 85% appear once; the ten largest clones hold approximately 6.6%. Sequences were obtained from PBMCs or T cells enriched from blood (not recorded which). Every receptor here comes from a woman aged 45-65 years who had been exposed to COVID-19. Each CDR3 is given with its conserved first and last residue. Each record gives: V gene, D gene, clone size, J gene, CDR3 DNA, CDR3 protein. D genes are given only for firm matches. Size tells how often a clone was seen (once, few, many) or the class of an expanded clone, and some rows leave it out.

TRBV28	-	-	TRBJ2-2	TGTGCCAGCAGTCCCCGGGGTTACACCGGGGAGCTGTTTTTT	CASSPRGYTGELFF
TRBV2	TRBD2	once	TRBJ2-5	TGTGCCAGCAGTTATCCGTTTGGGGGGGGGACTCAAGAGACCCAGTACTTC	CASSYPFGGGTQETQYF
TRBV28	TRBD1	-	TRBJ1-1	TGTGCCTCGTCCCGGGACAGGGGTAGTGAAGCTTTCTTT	CASSRDRGSEAFF
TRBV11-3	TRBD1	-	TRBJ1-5	TGTGCCAGCAGCCTAGCATCAGGGGGCTTTCAGCCCCAGCATTTT	CASSLASGGFQPQHF
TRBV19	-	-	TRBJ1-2	TGTGCCAGTAGTTGGCCAGGGAGGTCCGTCTATGGCTACACCTTC	CASSWPGRSVYGYTF
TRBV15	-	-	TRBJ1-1	TGTGCCACCAGCCCCCGTGGGGGGGGCACTGAAGCTTTCTTT	CATSPRGGGTEAFF
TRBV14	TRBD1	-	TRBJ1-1	TGTGCCAGCAGCCAAAAAAGGGGGCGGGAACGGGACACTGAAGCTTTCTTT	CASSQKRGRERDTEAFF
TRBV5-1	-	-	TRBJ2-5	TGCGCCAGCAGCTTGAAAGGGAGGGGGGCGCAAGAGACCCAGTACTTC	CASSLKGRGAQETQYF
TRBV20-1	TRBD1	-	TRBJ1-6	TGCAGTGCTAGTCGACAGGGGTCCTATAATTCACCCCTCCACTTT	CSASRQGSYNSPLHF
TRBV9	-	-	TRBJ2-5	TGTGCCAGCAGCGTAGCACAGGCCCAAGAGACCCAGTACTTC	CASSVAQAQETQYF
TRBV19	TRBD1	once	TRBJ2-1	TGTGCCACCCGACAGGGGATCTTTGGTGAGCAGTTCTTC	CATRQGIFGEQFF
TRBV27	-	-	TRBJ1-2	TGTGCCAGCAGTTTAAGATCGGCGGGGTCCTATGGCTACACCTTC	CASSLRSAGSYGYTF
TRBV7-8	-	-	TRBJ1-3	TGTGCCAGCAGCTCACTCGGGGTATCAGGAAACACCATATATTTT	CASSSLGVSGNTIYF
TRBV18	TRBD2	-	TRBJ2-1	TGTGCCAGCTCCGGGACTAGCGGGGGGAATGAGCAGTTCTTC	CASSGTSGGNEQFF
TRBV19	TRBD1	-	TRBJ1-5	TGTGCCAGTGCCGGGACAGGGGGCTTGCGCAATCAGCCCCAGCATTTT	CASAGTGGLRNQPQHF
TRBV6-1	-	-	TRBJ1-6	TGTGCCAGCAGTGTTATCTCTCGAGCAGTTATGGGCTCACCCCTCCACTTT	CASSVISRAVMGSPLHF
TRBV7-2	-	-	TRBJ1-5	TGTGCCAGCAGTCGAGATTATAGCAATCAGCCCCAGCATTTT	CASSRDYSNQPQHF
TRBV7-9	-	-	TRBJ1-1	TGTGCCAGCAGCCCCCCAGCCCGGACGTTGACGGGGACTGAAGCTTTCTTT	CASSPPARTLTGTEAFF
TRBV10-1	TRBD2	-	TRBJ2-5	TGCGCCGGCACGTCGATACGGGGGGTGGAGACCCAGTACTTC	CAGTSIRGVETQYF
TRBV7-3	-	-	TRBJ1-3	TGTGCCAGCAGCCCAGCGGGAGGCAACACCATATATTTT	CASSPAGGNTIYF
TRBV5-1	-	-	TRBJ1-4	TGCGCCAGCCCGAGGGCCACGGGGGATGAAAAACTGTTTTTT	CASPRATGDEKLFF
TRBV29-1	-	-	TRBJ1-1	TGCAGCGTGGCCTTGGCACCAGGGATGGACACTGAAGCTTTCTTT	CSVALAPGMDTEAFF
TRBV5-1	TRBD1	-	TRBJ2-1	TGCGCCAGCAGCTTGGGGGACAGTCCGATGACTTACAATGAGCAGTTCTTC	CASSLGDSPMTYNEQFF
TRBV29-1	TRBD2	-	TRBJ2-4	TGCAGCGTTGCCGGGACTAGCGGGGCCTTCTGGGACATTCAGTACTTC	CSVAGTSGAFWDIQYF
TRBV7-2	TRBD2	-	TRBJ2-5	TGTGCCAGCAGCTTACCACTAGCGGGGGGCGGACAAGAGACCCAGTACTTC	CASSLPLAGGGQETQYF
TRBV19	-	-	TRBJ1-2	TGTGCCACCTCTTACTCAAATGGCTACACCTTC	CATSYSNGYTF
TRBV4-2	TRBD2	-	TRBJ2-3	TGTGCCAGCAGCCAAGAGGGGGGACAAGCAACTAGCGGGGGCTTCGAAGATACGCAGTATTTT	CASSQEGGQATSGGFEDTQYF
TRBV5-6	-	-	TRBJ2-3	TGTGCCAGCAGCCTAAACTCAGATACGCAGTATTTT	CASSLNSDTQYF
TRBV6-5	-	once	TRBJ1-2	TGTGCCAGCAGTTACTCGTCGGACTATGGCTACACCTTC	CASSYSSDYGYTF
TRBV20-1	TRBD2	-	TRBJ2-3	TGCAGTGCTAGTTTCGGCGGCGGGGGGCGTACAGATACGCAGTATTTT	CSASFGGGGRTDTQYF
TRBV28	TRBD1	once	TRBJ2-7	TGTGCCAGCAGCCTAGACAGGGTACGGTGGTACTTC	CASSLDRVRWYF
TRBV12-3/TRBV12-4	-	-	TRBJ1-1	TGTGCCAGCAGTTTAGTGCAGTGGACTGAAGCTTTCTTT	CASSLVQWTEAFF
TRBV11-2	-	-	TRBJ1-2	TGTGCCAGCAGCTTAGATACGCTCAGCTATGGCTACACCTTC	CASSLDTLSYGYTF
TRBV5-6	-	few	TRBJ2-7	TGTGCCAGCAGCTTGGGCCCAAACTTATACGAGCAGTACTTC	CASSLGPNLYEQYF
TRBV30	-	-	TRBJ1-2	TGTGCCTATTCCGCGGGACGAATAGCTAACTATGGCTACACCTTC	CAYSAGRIANYGYTF
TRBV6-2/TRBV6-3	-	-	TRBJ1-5	TGTGCCAGCAGTCCCCGATTGGGAGCGGGCAATCAGCCCCAGCATTTT	CASSPRLGAGNQPQHF
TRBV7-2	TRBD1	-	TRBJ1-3	TGTGCCAGCAGCTTAGTCCGAGGACAGGGAAAAACTGGAAACACCATATATTTT	CASSLVRGQGKTGNTIYF
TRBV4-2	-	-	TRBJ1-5	TGTGCCAGCAGCCAAGTGGAGAAGGGCAATCAGCCCCAGCATTTT	CASSQVEKGNQPQHF
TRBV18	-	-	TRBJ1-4	TGTGCCAGCTCACCCGGGGGACCTAATGAAAAACTGTTTTTT	CASSPGGPNEKLFF
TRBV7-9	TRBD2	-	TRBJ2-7	TGTGCCAGCAGCTCTAGCGGGGGGGCCAACGAGCAGTACTTC	CASSSSGGANEQYF
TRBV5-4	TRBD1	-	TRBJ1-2	TGTGCCAGCAGCGGGACAGGGGGCAGGGATGGCTACACCTTC	CASSGTGGRDGYTF
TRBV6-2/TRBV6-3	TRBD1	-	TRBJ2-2	TGTGCCAGCAGCCGGACAGGGATAGGGGAGCTGTTTTTT	CASSRTGIGELFF
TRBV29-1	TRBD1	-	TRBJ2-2	TGCAGCGGAAGACAGGGGGCGAACACCGGGGAGCTGTTTTTT	CSGRQGANTGELFF
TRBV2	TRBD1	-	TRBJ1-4	TGTGCCGGCCGGGACAGGGTACCCGAGGGGGAAAAACTGTTTTTT	CAGRDRVPEGEKLFF
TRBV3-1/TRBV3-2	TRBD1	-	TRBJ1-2	TGTGCCAGCAGCCAAGACGGAACAGGGGGCGGGGGCTACACCTTC	CASSQDGTGGGGYTF
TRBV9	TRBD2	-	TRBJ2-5	TGTGCCAGCAGCGTGAGGGCGGGGGAAGAGACCCAGTACTTC	CASSVRAGEETQYF
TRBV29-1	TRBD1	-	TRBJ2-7	TGCAGCGTGGAACCGGGACAGGGCTACGAGCAGTACTTC	CSVEPGQGYEQYF
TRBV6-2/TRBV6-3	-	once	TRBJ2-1	TGTGCCAGCAGTCTTAAGCGCAATGAGCAGTTCTTC	CASSLKRNEQFF
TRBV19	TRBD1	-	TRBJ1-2	TGTGCCAGTAGCACGACAGGGTGGGGCTACACCTTC	CASSTTGWGYTF
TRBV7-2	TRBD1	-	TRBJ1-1	TGTGCCAGCAGGAGGGACAGGGGGACTGAAGCTTTCTTT	CASRRDRGTEAFF
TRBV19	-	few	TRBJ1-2	TGTGCCAGTAGTGCCCCCTGGGGAGGGCCGGTTGGCTACACCTTC	CASSAPWGGPVGYTF
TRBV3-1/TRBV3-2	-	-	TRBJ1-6	TGTGCCAGCAGCCCCTCGGGGGGGCCTTCACCCCTCCACTTT	CASSPSGGPSPLHF
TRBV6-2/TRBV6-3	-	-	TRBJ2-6	TGTGCCAGCAGCATACAGGGTATGGGGGCCAACGTCCTGACTTTC	CASSIQGMGANVLTF
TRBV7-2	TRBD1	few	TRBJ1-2	TGTGCCAGCAGCTTTGGGACAGCGAACTATGGCTACACCTTC	CASSFGTANYGYTF
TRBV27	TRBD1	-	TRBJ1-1	TGTGCCAGTCGATCCCGACAGGGAATAACTGAAGCTTTCTTT	CASRSRQGITEAFF
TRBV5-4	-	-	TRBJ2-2	TGTGCCAGCAGCTTGTGGCAGGGTAGCACCGGGGAGCTGTTTTTT	CASSLWQGSTGELFF
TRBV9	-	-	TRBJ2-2	TGTGCCAGCAGCGTCAGGGAAGTTGCCACCGGGGAGCTGTTTTTT	CASSVREVATGELFF
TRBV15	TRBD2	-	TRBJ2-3	TGTGCCACCAGCCCCCGGCGGGGGACGACAGATACGCAGTATTTT	CATSPRRGTTDTQYF
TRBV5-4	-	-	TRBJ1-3	TGTGCCAGCAGCCTAGGGGTGAGAGGAAACACCATATATTTT	CASSLGVRGNTIYF